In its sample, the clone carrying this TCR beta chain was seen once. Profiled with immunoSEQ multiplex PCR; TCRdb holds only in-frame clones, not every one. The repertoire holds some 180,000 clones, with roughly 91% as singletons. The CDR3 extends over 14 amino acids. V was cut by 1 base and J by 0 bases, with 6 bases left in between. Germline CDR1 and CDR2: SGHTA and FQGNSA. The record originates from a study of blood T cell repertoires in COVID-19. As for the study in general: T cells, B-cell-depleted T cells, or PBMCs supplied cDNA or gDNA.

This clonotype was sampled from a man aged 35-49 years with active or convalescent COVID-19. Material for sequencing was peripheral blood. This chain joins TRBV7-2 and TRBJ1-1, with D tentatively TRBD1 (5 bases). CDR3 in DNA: TGTGCCAGCAGCTTAGGGGGCCTGAACACTGAAGCTTTCTTT. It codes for CASSLGGLNTEAFF.